What follows are 16 T cell receptor beta chains derived from one specimen sequenced in a study of vaccination and CD4 T cells after COVID-19. Sequencing of DNA taken from cultured CD4+ T cells relied on the Oncomine TCR Beta short-read assay. TCRdb itself ran the PCR reads through MiXCR, one entry per CDR3 protein. The sample lists around 7,800 distinct CDR3 sequences; around three fifths were seen once. Which antigens these TCRs recognize remains unknown. As to treatment: approximately nine-day PBMC culture with coronavirus spike peptide pools or control peptides (ViraFEST assay). Input material: CD4+ T cells from blood, cultured in vitro. The receptors derive from a human donor who had recovered from COVID-19.

The V and J genes are TRBV19 and TRBJ1-5; maybe TRBD1 (5 bases). V lost 6 bases and J lost 6, with 15 bases in between. The germline CDR1 and CDR2 sequences are LNHDA and SQIVND (reference sequence). This CDR3 is 14 amino acids long. In DNA, the CDR3 is TGTGCCAGTAGCAGGGAGTGGGAGGTTCAGCCCCAGCATTTT. As protein: CASSREWEVQPQHF.

The chain uses TRBV2 and TRBJ1-6, with D maybe TRBD1 (6 bases). This CDR3 contains 14 residues. V lost 4 bases to trimming and J lost 11 bases, with 15 bases between them. The germline gives CDR1 SNHLY, CDR2 FYNNEI. In DNA form, the CDR3 reads TGTGCCAGCAGTGGAGGAACAGGGTGGCCACCCCTCCACTTT. It encodes CASSGGTGWPPLHF.

The V and J genes are TRBV2 and TRBJ2-1, with 8 bases fitting TRBD2. Trimming took 7 bases from V and 3 from J; bases not matched to a gene: 5. This CDR3 is 14 amino acids long. Germline values: CDR1 SNHLY, CDR2 FYNNEI. The CDR3 here is CASNRGGSYNEQFF. As DNA, the CDR3 is TGTGCCAGCAATCGGGGGGGTAGCTACAATGAGCAGTTCTTC.

The chain joins TRBV18 to TRBJ2-5, with 8 positions matching TRBD2. Per the germline V gene, CDR1 is KGHSH and CDR2 is LQKENI. V lost 0 bases, J lost 5 bases, and 11 bases stayed unmatched. This CDR3 has 17 residues. The CDR3 sequence is CASSPPSSGTSGETQYF. CDR3 DNA: TGTGCCAGCTCACCACCTTCCTCCGGGACTAGTGGGGAGACCCAGTACTTC. Full variable domain (outside the CDR3, taken from reference TRBV18 and TRBJ2-5): NAGVMQNPRHLVRRRGQEARLRCSPMKGHSHVYWYRQLPEEGLKFMVYLQKENIIDESGMPKERFSAEFPKEGPSILRIQQVVRGDSAAYFCASSPPSSGTSGETQYFGPGTRLLVL.

This clonotype was seen only a few times. The rearrangement joins TRBV6-2 or TRBV6-3 to TRBJ1-5, with D possibly matching TRBD1 (5 bases). CDR1 and CDR2 from the germline V gene are MNHEY and SVGEGT. V lost 5 bases and J lost 3, with 11 bases in between. This CDR3 has 14 residues. CDR3: CASSNRDYNQPQHF. In DNA form, the CDR3 reads TGTGCCAGCAGTAACCGGGACTACAATCAGCCCCAGCATTTT.

The chain recombines TRBV14 with TRBJ2-2, with 8 bases that match TRBD2. The CDR3 length is 16 residues. V trimming: 3 bases; J trimming: 5 bases; junction bases outside the gene matches: 8. In germline, CDR1 is SGHDN, CDR2 FVKESK. The CDR3 loop is CASSHSTGGLTGELFF. The DNA of the CDR3 is TGTGCCAGCAGCCACAGTACGGGGGGGCTGACCGGGGAGCTGTTTTTT.

This chain links TRBV2 with TRBJ2-7; 8 positions agree with TRBD1. The V segment lost 6 bases and the J segment 12 bases; nucleotides outside the gene matches: 7. The CDR3 sequence is 11 residues long. In germline, CDR1 is SNHLY, CDR2 FYNNEI. The CDR3 loop is CASSPGQGLYF. The DNA for the CDR3 is TGTGCCAGCAGCCCTGGACAGGGTCTGTACTTC.

The chain links TRBV6-5 to TRBJ2-6, with D perhaps TRBD2 (5 bases). Deletions cut 0 bases from V and 2 bases from J, with 17 bases between. CDR3 length equals 19 residues. Germline values: CDR1 MNHEY, CDR2 SVGAGI. This CDR3 is CASSYSTGERWTGANVLTF. In DNA, the CDR3 is TGTGCCAGCAGTTACTCGACTGGGGAGAGATGGACTGGGGCCAACGTCCTGACTTTC.

The V gene is TRBV6-1, the J gene TRBJ1-3; D remains unclear. V was shortened by 6 bases and J by 1 base, with 10 bases between the two germline ends. Germline values: CDR1 MNHNS, CDR2 SASEGT. The CDR3 sequence is 14 residues long. Written as DNA, the CDR3 is TGTGCCAGCAGACCCCAAGCTTCTGGAAACACCATATATTTT. Protein sequence: CASRPQASGNTIYF.

A remark on this clonotype: Sequence at one end of the junction differs from germline and may be a read error. The rearrangement links TRBV7-2 to TRBJ1-6; 9 bases agree with TRBD1. The CDR3 is 14 amino acids. Germline loops: CDR1 SGHTA, CDR2 FQGNSA. Here the CDR3 DNA reads TGTGCCAGAAGCTTCAGGACAGGGGATTCACCCCTCCACTTT. Protein product: CARSFRTGDSPLHF.

The chain has TRBV27 and TRBJ1-2; 10 bases map to TRBD1. With V trimmed by 6 bases and J by 7 bases, 11 bases remained unmatched. Germline-derived CDR1 and CDR2 are MNHEY and SMNVEV (reference sequence). The CDR3 runs to 15 residues. For the CDR3, the DNA is TGTGCCAGCAGACAGACAGGGGGCTATTGGACTGGCTACACCTTC. This encodes CASRQTGGYWTGYTF.

The J gene is TRBJ1-6, the V gene TRBV7-9; weak D call: TRBD1 (5 bases). Trimming removed 5 bases from V and 6 bases from J, with 20 bases in between. This CDR3 contains 17 residues. Germline lookup yields CDR1 SEHNR and CDR2 FQNEAQ (reference sequence). CDR3 amino acids: CASSRGGAFSSNSPLHF. The CDR3 bases are TGTGCCAGCAGCCGGGGGGGTGCGTTTAGCTCTAATTCACCCCTCCACTTT.

The V call is TRBV7-2, the J call TRBJ2-5, with 8 bases that match TRBD2. The CDR3 totals 14 residues. Germline-derived CDR1 and CDR2 are SGHTA and FQGNSA. Trimming at V came to 5 bases and at J to 5 bases, leaving 7 bases not matched to a gene. CDR3 region: CASSPVAGSETQYF. The CDR3 DNA reads TGTGCCAGCAGCCCAGTAGCGGGATCGGAGACCCAGTACTTC.

This clonotype appeared a few times. V is TRBV19 and J is TRBJ2-1; 8 positions match TRBD2. Germline CDR1 is LNHDA and CDR2 is SQIVND (reference sequence). Trimming at V came to 0 bases and at J to 10 bases, leaving 5 bases not matched to a gene. The CDR3 length is 14 residues. The CDR3 loop reads CASSIEAGVVEQFF. CDR3 in DNA: TGTGCCAGTAGTATAGAAGCGGGGGTTGTAGAGCAGTTCTTC.

CDR3 sequence: CAISERDPGPEQYF. CDR3 coding DNA: TGTGCCATCAGTGAAAGGGACCCGGGGCCCGAGCAGTACTTC. The chain combines TRBV10-3 with TRBJ2-7; D tentatively reads TRBD1 or TRBD2 (5 bases each). V lost 3 bases, J lost 6 bases, and 15 bases lay in between. Germline V gene lookup returns CDR1 ENHRY and CDR2 SYGVKD. This CDR3 region has 14 residues.

The chain is built from TRBV7-6 and TRBJ2-3, with D hard to call. Germline CDR1 is SGHVS and CDR2 is FNYEAQ. There are 15 residues in the CDR3. The V end lost 3 bases, the J end lost 9 bases, and 19 bases lay between the germline ends. This CDR3 reads CASSLGGSRVGTQYF. CDR3 DNA sequence: TGTGCCAGCAGCTTGGGTGGGTCCCGAGTCGGGACGCAGTATTTT.